Listed here are 16 T cell receptor beta chains from one sample, sequenced in a study of T cell changes during pregnancy in multiple sclerosis. TCRdb keeps only in-frame clones here, not all; method: immunoSEQ multiplex PCR. The sample lists around 50,000 clones, 90% to 95% occurring once. Material: CD4+ T cells from peripheral blood mononuclear cells, obtained in the first trimester of pregnancy. These receptors all come from a female donor with multiple sclerosis, enrolled in a pregnancy study.

CDR3 amino acids: CASSPPVVNEQYF. Written as DNA, the CDR3 is TGTGCCAGCTCACCGCCAGTTGTGAACGAGCAGTACTTC. V gene TRBV18 combines with J gene TRBJ2-7; D call uncertain. CDR1 and CDR2 (germline): KGHSH, LQKENI. The CDR3 loop spans 13 amino acids. Trimming cost V 3 bases and J 5 bases, with 11 bases left between them.

V is TRBV9 and J is TRBJ2-7; 7 bases agree with TRBD1. CDR1 and CDR2 (germline): SGDLS, YYNGEE. V was pared by 5 bases and J by 5 bases, with 4 bases of the junction left unmatched. The CDR3 extends over 12 amino acids. The CDR3 DNA reads TGTGCCAGCAGAGTGACAGGGCACGAGCAGTACTTC. As protein: CASRVTGHEQYF.

The rearrangement links TRBV5-4 to TRBJ2-2, with 12 bases aligning to TRBD1. J was trimmed by 6 bases and V by 4 bases; bases with no gene match: 7. CDR1 and CDR2 (germline): SGHNT, YYREEE (reference sequence). CDR3 size: 16 residues. CDR3 nucleotides: TGTGCCAGCAGCAAACCGGGACAGGGGGCGCCCGGGGAGCTGTTTTTT. Its protein is CASSKPGQGAPGELFF.

The V call is TRBV25-1, the J call TRBJ1-2; the match to TRBD1 covers 10 bases. This CDR3 is 16 amino acids long. The J segment lost 1 base and the V segment lost 5 bases, leaving 7 bases of the junction unmatched. Per the germline V gene, CDR1 is MGHDK and CDR2 is SYGVNS. CDR3: CASSHRTGGFNYGYTF. The CDR3 nucleotides are TGTGCCAGCAGTCACCGGACAGGGGGATTTAACTATGGCTACACCTTC.

The chain recombines TRBV5-8 with TRBJ1-1; 9 bases align to TRBD1. The CDR3 length is 16 residues. CDR1 and CDR2 (germline): SGHTS, YDEGEE. The V gene end was trimmed by 1 base and the J gene end by 4 bases; junction bases not matched to a gene: 8. The CDR3 bases are TGTGCCAGCAGCTTGTTTGGGACAGGGATTGGCACTGAAGCTTTCTTT. Translating gives CASSLFGTGIGTEAFF.

This sequence joins TRBV5-4 and TRBJ2-7; 8 positions match TRBD1. This CDR3 contains 15 residues. Germline V gene sequence: CDR1 SGHNT, CDR2 YYREEE (reference sequence). The J segment lost 4 bases and the V segment lost 0 bases, leaving 6 bases of the junction unmatched. For the CDR3, the DNA is TGTGCCAGCAGCTTGGAAGCAGGGGGCTTATACGAGCAGTACTTC. Translating it yields CASSLEAGGLYEQYF.

The genes are TRBV10-3 and TRBJ2-7; TRBD2 matches at 7 bases. Trimming at V came to 2 bases and at J to 6 bases, leaving 19 bases not matched to a gene. This CDR3 has 18 residues. CDR1 is ENHRY and CDR2 is SYGVKD in the germline V gene. The chain's CDR3 is CAISEPSARDYGIREQYF. CDR3 nucleotide sequence: TGTGCCATCAGTGAGCCCTCAGCCCGGGACTATGGAATACGCGAGCAGTACTTC.

This clone was seen once. This chain links TRBV19 with TRBJ2-3, with a possible D match to TRBD2 (6 bases). The CDR3 consists of 15 residues. Per germline, CDR1 LNHDA and CDR2 SQIVND (reference sequence). Trimming took off 9 bases at V and 4 bases at J, with 20 bases between the two ends. CDR3 in amino acids: CASSGGMGHADTQYF. CDR3 in DNA: TGTGCCAGCTCCGGGGGAATGGGGCACGCAGATACGCAGTATTTT.

The rearrangement uses TRBV23-1 and TRBJ1-2, with 11 bases lining up with TRBD1. TRBV23-1 is recorded as an ORF, its role being uncertain. The CDR3 consists of 19 residues. V lost 4 bases, J lost 4 bases, and 17 bases stayed unmatched. The CDR3 protein is CASSPEGGQGAGGAYGYTF. The CDR3 DNA follows: TGCGCCAGCAGTCCGGAGGGAGGACAGGGGGCTGGGGGGGCCTATGGCTACACCTTC.

The rearrangement uses TRBV4-2 and TRBJ2-1; the D gene is possibly TRBD2 (7 bases). CDR3 size: 14 residues. Germline V gene sequence: CDR1 LGHNA, CDR2 YNFKEQ. Trimming stripped 8 bases from V and 0 bases from J, with 11 bases between. CDR3 in DNA: TGTGCCAGCGGGGGGGCTAACTCCTACAATGAGCAGTTCTTC. This translates into CASGGANSYNEQFF.

The table lists this clone with a few counts. This chain joins TRBV25-1 and TRBJ2-2, with D hard to call. CDR1 MGHDK and CDR2 SYGVNS come from the germline V gene. CDR3 length equals 12 residues. V was shortened by 0 bases and J by 7 bases, with 3 bases between the two germline ends. The CDR3 nucleotides read TGTGCCAGCAGTGAATACAGCGGGGAGCTGTTTTTT. Translation gives CASSEYSGELFF.

The V gene is TRBV7-3, the J gene TRBJ2-3; D is possibly TRBD2 (6 bases). The V end lost 4 bases, the J end lost 2 bases, and 16 bases lay between the germline ends. Germline assignment: CDR1 SGHTA and CDR2 FQGTGA. CDR3 length equals 16 residues. The CDR3 loop is CASSSTSSGATDTQYF. The DNA for the CDR3 is TGTGCCAGCAGCTCGACTAGTTCCGGGGCCACAGATACGCAGTATTTT.

The chain is built from TRBV5-1 and TRBJ1-1, with D possibly TRBD1 on 6 matching bases. Looked up from germline, CDR1 is SGHRS and CDR2 is YFSETQ. The CDR3 covers 14 residues. V was shortened by 4 bases and J by 7 bases, with 17 bases between the two germline ends. The chain's CDR3 is CASSPGQGWGEAFF. In DNA, the CDR3 is TGCGCCAGCAGCCCAGGCCAGGGGTGGGGTGAAGCTTTCTTT.

The chain is built from TRBV6-1 and TRBJ2-1, with TRBD2 matching over 12 bases. Per the germline V gene, CDR1 is MNHNS and CDR2 is SASEGT. CDR3 length: 16 amino acids. J was trimmed by 9 bases and V by 4 bases; bases with no gene match: 10. Written as DNA, the CDR3 is TGTGCCAGCAGTGGACTAGCGGGGGTACCTGCGGGTGAGCAGTTCTTC. It encodes CASSGLAGVPAGEQFF.

This chain connects TRBV5-4 to TRBJ2-1, with TRBD2 as a possible D gene (5 bases). The CDR3 loop spans 14 amino acids. Trimming took 1 base from V and 8 from J, leaving 13 bases between them. CDR1 SGHNT and CDR2 YYREEE come from the germline V gene (reference sequence). DNA for the CDR3: TGTGCCAGCAGCTTGTCGGGAAGGAACGATGAGCAGTTCTTC. Protein sequence: CASSLSGRNDEQFF.

The V call is TRBV19, the J call TRBJ1-2; D perhaps matches TRBD1 (6 bases). V lost 5 bases and J 0 bases, leaving 16 bases between the germline ends. CDR1 and CDR2 (germline): LNHDA, SQIVND (reference sequence). The CDR3 loop spans 16 amino acids. CDR3 coding DNA: TGTGCCAGTAGTCCACACGGGACACCTTCTAACTATGGCTACACCTTC. It specifies CASSPHGTPSNYGYTF.